This TCR beta chain was identified in a study of post-analysis software for immune sequencing data. Study-wide context: Patients with relapsing-remitting, secondary progressive and progressive-relapsing multiple sclerosis courses were all represented.

In this sample, this clonotype turned up a few times. What it recognizes is unknown. The CDR3 has 17 residues. Study findings and constraints: Strong same-batch co-clustering of samples appeared with F measure clustering. About five TRBV segments appeared more often in patients than in controls, and TRBV5-6, TRBV5-1 and TRBV20-1 were among these. Normalized Chao1 diversity was significantly reduced in patients versus controls.

cDNA libraries of TCR beta carried unique molecular identifiers. Each sample of roughly 1 to 11 million input T cells yielded about 500,000 cDNA molecules, so each molecule approximated one T cell. TCRdb independently ran MiXCR on the PCR reads; one entry per CDR3 protein. The sample has 550,000 to 700,000 distinct CDR3 sequences, around 44% seen once. The chain links TRBV21-1 to TRBJ2-1; TRBD1, the D gene given by the table, was not confirmed from the DNA. TRBV21-1 counts as a pseudogene. This clonotype was sampled from a girl between 5 and 17 years old with multiple sclerosis. The material sequenced was blood. The CDR3, as DNA: TGTGCCAGCAGCGACTTCCTCACAGGGGGTTCCTACAATGAGCAGTTCTTC. As protein: CASSDFLTGGSYNEQFF.